This T cell receptor beta chain was sequenced for a study of graft-versus-host responses after intestinal transplantation. Study in general: Transplants were multivisceral, liver-intestinal, or isolated intestinal. Anti-thymocyte globulin served as induction for all recipients, who then took tacrolimus and steroids for around 3 years. Points from the study as a whole: Early declines in HvG clones that occurred post-transplant were associated with peak circulating GvH clone levels.

This clone was seen only once. Its antigen is not identified. Sequencing was performed with immunoSEQ multiplex PCR; in TCRdb, only in-frame clones are kept and a portion is missing. The data hold some 100,000 clones, with about nine tenths observed a single time. The V end was cut by 1 base, the J end by 2 bases, with 14 bases between. This CDR3 spans 16 amino acids. Germline V gene sequence: CDR1 PRHDT, CDR2 FYEKMQ (reference sequence). This receptor was taken from a human donor who received an intestinal transplant. Here the sequenced sample was unstimulated CD8+ T cells sorted from spleen or lymph node cells, taken before intestinal transplant. This rearrangement joins TRBV13 to TRBJ1-2, with no clear D. The CDR3 loop is CASSLVGLSTNYGYTF. In nucleotides, the CDR3 is TGTGCCAGCAGCTTAGTTGGACTCTCAACGAACTATGGCTACACCTTC.